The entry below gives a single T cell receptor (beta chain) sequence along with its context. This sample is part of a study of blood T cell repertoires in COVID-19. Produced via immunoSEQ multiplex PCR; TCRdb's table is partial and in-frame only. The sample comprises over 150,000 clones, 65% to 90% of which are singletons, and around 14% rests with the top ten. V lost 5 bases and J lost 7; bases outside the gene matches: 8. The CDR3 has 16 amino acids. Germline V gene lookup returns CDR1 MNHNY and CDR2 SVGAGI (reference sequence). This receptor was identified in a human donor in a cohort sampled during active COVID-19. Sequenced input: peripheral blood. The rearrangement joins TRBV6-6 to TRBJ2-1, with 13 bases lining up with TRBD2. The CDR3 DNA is TGTGCCAGCAGTACGGGACTAGCGGGATTCCAGAATGAGCAGTTCTTC. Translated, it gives CASSTGLAGFQNEQFF.